The 32 T cell receptor beta chains in this list originate from one sample, sequenced in a study of blood T cell repertoires in COVID-19. Here immunoSEQ multiplex PCR was the method, and the copy in TCRdb shows in-frame clones only, minus some. The sample has roughly 200,000 clones; almost 90% are singletons. The source material was peripheral blood. These receptors were taken from a man younger than 35 with active or convalescent COVID-19.

The chain couples TRBV10-2 to TRBJ2-7; the match to TRBD2 covers 13 bases. V shed 4 bases, J shed 5 bases, and the junction held 14 bases outside the gene matches. The V gene's germline CDR1 is WSHSY and CDR2 SAAADI. The CDR3 totals 18 residues. This CDR3 is CASSGLLAGGYHRDEQYF. In DNA form, the CDR3 reads TGCGCCAGCAGTGGCCTACTAGCGGGAGGGTACCACCGGGACGAGCAGTACTTC.

The V call is TRBV5-4, the J call TRBJ2-6, with D tentatively TRBD2 (6 bases). The CDR3 extends over 16 amino acids. Trimming cost V 7 bases and J 0 bases, with 14 bases left between them. Per germline, CDR1 SGHNT and CDR2 YYREEE (reference sequence). CDR3 sequence reads: CASCPGGSSGANVLTF. CDR3 nucleotides: TGTGCCAGCTGCCCCGGGGGAAGCTCTGGGGCCAACGTCCTGACTTTC.

The V gene is TRBV12-2, the J gene TRBJ2-5; no DNA check was done on the table's D call, TRBD2. TRBV12-2 constitutes a pseudogene. This CDR3 has 18 amino acids. This CDR3 reads CASRLTSSGRFLPETQYF. CDR3 sequence (DNA): TGTGCAAGTCGCTTAACCTCTAGCGGGAGATTTCTACCAGAGACCCAGTACTTC.

The rearrangement links TRBV19 to TRBJ1-1; D unresolved. There are 13 residues in the CDR3. Germline lookup yields CDR1 LNHDA and CDR2 SQIVND (reference sequence). V lost 7 bases and J lost 4, with 13 bases in between. The CDR3 coding sequence is TGTGCCAGTACGCACAACGAGGTCACTGAAGCTTTCTTT. It specifies CASTHNEVTEAFF.

The chain has TRBV30 and TRBJ2-4; D perhaps matches TRBD1 (5 bases). Trimming took off 0 bases at V and 7 bases at J, with 16 bases between the two ends. CDR3 length: 15 amino acids. Germline V gene data show CDR1 as GTSNPN and CDR2 as SVGIG (reference sequence). For the CDR3, the DNA is TGTGCCTGGAGTGTAAGGGCAGGGTATCGGAACATTCAGTACTTC. Its translation: CAWSVRAGYRNIQYF.

The chain links TRBV5-1 to TRBJ2-5, with 13 bases matching TRBD2. The germline CDR1 and CDR2 sequences are SGHRS and YFSETQ. V lost 2 bases, J lost 5 bases, and 9 bases stayed unmatched. The length of the CDR3 is 17 residues. CDR3 sequence: CASSLRATSGGAETQYF. The CDR3, as DNA: TGCGCCAGCAGCTTACGTGCCACTAGCGGGGGGGCGGAGACCCAGTACTTC. Looking up the rest from reference TRBV5-1 and TRBJ2-5 gives the full variable domain: KAGVTQTPRYLIKTRGQQVTLSCSPISGHRSVSWYQQTPGQGLQFLFEYFSETQRNKGNFPGRFSGRQFSNSRSEMNVSTLELGDSALYLCASSLRATSGGAETQYFGPGTRLLVL.

J is TRBJ1-1 and V is TRBV5-1; D ambiguous. This CDR3 has 13 amino acids. Trimming shortened V by 3 bases and J by 0 bases, and 6 bases separated the two germline ends. Germline values: CDR1 SGHRS, CDR2 YFSETQ. DNA for the CDR3: TGCGCCAGCAGCTCGCAGATGAACACTGAAGCTTTCTTT. It is translated as CASSSQMNTEAFF.

CDR3 DNA: TGTGCCAGCAGCGTATCCCGGGGCAGCGGGAGGTACACAGATACGCAGTATTTT. This sequence encodes CASSVSRGSGRYTDTQYF. This chain connects TRBV9 to TRBJ2-3; TRBD2 agrees at 9 bases. V was clipped by 1 base and J by 2 bases; unmatched bases: 11. Germline lookup yields CDR1 SGDLS and CDR2 YYNGEE. The CDR3 contains 18 residues.

CDR3 sequence (DNA): TGTGCCAGCACAAACAGGGTAACTGAAGCTTTCTTT. Amino acid sequence: CASTNRVTEAFF. J is TRBJ1-1 and V is TRBV12-3 or TRBV12-4, with D tentatively TRBD1 (6 bases). The length of the CDR3 is 12 residues. V was clipped by 7 bases and J by 5 bases, with 11 bases between them.

The CDR3 coding sequence is TGTGCCAGCATCGGCCCGACAGGGCAAGAGACCCAGTACTTC. Protein product: CASIGPTGQETQYF. The V and J genes are TRBV2 and TRBJ2-5, with TRBD1 matching 7 bases. The CDR3 covers 14 residues. J gave up 2 bases and V 7 bases, and 7 bases lay outside the gene matches. Germline assignment: CDR1 SNHLY and CDR2 FYNNEI.

The chain employs TRBV6-2 or TRBV6-3 and TRBJ2-7, with 9 bases that match TRBD1. The CDR3 length is 14 residues. Germline CDR1 reads MNHEY; CDR2 reads SVGEGT. The J segment lost 3 bases and the V segment lost 6 bases, leaving 6 bases of the junction unmatched. Here the CDR3 DNA reads TGTGCCAGCAGCCAGACAGGGGGAATCTACGAGCAGTACTTC. The encoded protein is CASSQTGGIYEQYF.

J is TRBJ2-1 and V is TRBV10-1; 14 bases map to TRBD2. CDR3 length: 17 residues. The germline gives CDR1 WNHNN, CDR2 SYGVQD (reference sequence). V gave up 5 bases and J gave up 9 bases; unmatched junction bases: 12. The CDR3 sequence is CASSLLLTSGRAGEQFF. The CDR3, as DNA: TGCGCCAGCAGTTTGCTACTGACTAGCGGGAGGGCCGGTGAGCAGTTCTTC.

This clone has only one observation. The chain has TRBV5-1 and TRBJ2-5; tentatively, D is TRBD2 (6 bases). The length of the CDR3 is 15 residues. Between the trimmed V and J ends, which lost 1 base and 4 bases, there was a span of 14 bases. CDR1 is SGHRS, CDR2 YFSETQ, per germline. Here the CDR3 reads CASSLWRDGGETQYF. The CDR3, as DNA: TGCGCCAGCAGCTTGTGGCGGGATGGGGGAGAGACCCAGTACTTC.

This clone was seen a few times. The rearrangement joins TRBV30 to TRBJ2-7; possible D gene TRBD1, 5 bases. Germline V gene sequence: CDR1 GTSNPN, CDR2 SVGIG (reference sequence). V was pared by 5 bases and J by 2 bases, with 10 bases between. The CDR3 covers 12 residues. CDR3 in DNA: TGTGCCTGGCGACAGCTGACCTACGAGCAGTACTTC. Protein sequence: CAWRQLTYEQYF.

The chain is built from TRBV6-6 and TRBJ1-1; no definite D call. Trimming shortened V by 2 bases and J by 6 bases, and 13 bases separated the two germline ends. This CDR3 region has 14 residues. Germline CDR1 MNHNY, CDR2 SVGAGI (reference sequence). CDR3 sequence: CASSYRTGGSEAFF. In DNA form, the CDR3 reads TGTGCCAGCAGTTACCGGACCGGCGGGTCTGAAGCTTTCTTT.

The chain couples TRBV12-3 or TRBV12-4 to TRBJ1-2, with TRBD1 matching over 7 bases. Unmatched junction bases numbered 9, after V lost 6 bases and J lost 8 bases. The CDR3 covers 13 residues. The CDR3 DNA is TGTGCCAGCAGCCCCGACAGGGCAAGCGGCTACACCTTC. It translates to CASSPDRASGYTF.

The table lists this clone with a count of one. The V call is TRBV16, the J call TRBJ1-1; weak D call: TRBD1 (5 bases). Trimming pared 3 bases from V and 4 bases from J, leaving 9 bases between. Germline-derived CDR1 and CDR2 are KGHSY and FQNENV. This CDR3 spans 13 amino acids. CDR3 protein: CASSQQGSTEAFF. In DNA form, the CDR3 reads TGTGCCAGCAGCCAGCAGGGTTCCACTGAAGCTTTCTTT.

V usage is TRBV13 and J usage is TRBJ2-3; the match to TRBD2 covers 15 bases. V lost 5 bases to trimming and J lost 4 bases; unmatched junction nucleotides: 16. This CDR3 contains 20 residues. The germline gives CDR1 PRHDT, CDR2 FYEKMQ (reference sequence). CDR3 nucleotide sequence: TGTGCCAGCAGCCCGTACACGAGGACTAGCGGGAGGGCCTTGGCAGATACGCAGTATTTT. It codes for CASSPYTRTSGRALADTQYF.

The genes are TRBV6-2 or TRBV6-3 and TRBJ2-2, with D possibly TRBD1 on 6 matching bases. V lost 4 bases, J lost 2 bases, and 14 bases lay in between. The CDR3 has 16 residues. CDR1 is MNHEY, CDR2 SVGEGT, per germline. The CDR3 DNA reads as TGTGCCAGCAGTTCCCGGGACATACTTAACACCGGGGAGCTGTTTTTT. This sequence encodes CASSSRDILNTGELFF.

The genes are TRBV6-4 and TRBJ2-3; 7 positions match TRBD2. Germline V lookup: CDR1 MRHNA, CDR2 SNTAGT. The CDR3 has 14 amino acids. V shed 5 bases and J 1 base; nucleotides not matched to a gene: 3. The chain's CDR3 is CASSYTSGTDTQYF. CDR3 nucleotide sequence: TGTGCCAGCAGTTACACTAGCGGCACAGATACGCAGTATTTT.

This chain connects TRBV7-2 to TRBJ2-1, with 13 bases matching TRBD2. CDR1 and CDR2 from the germline V gene are SGHTA and FQGNSA. The ends lost 6 bases at V and 7 bases at J; junction bases unmatched: 18. This CDR3 has 19 amino acids. The CDR3 bases are TGTGCCAGCAGGGTGAGGACTAGCGGGAGCTCGGATATGTTGAATGAGCAGTTCTTC. Amino acids: CASRVRTSGSSDMLNEQFF. The whole variable domain, filled in from reference TRBV7-2 and TRBJ2-1, reads GAGVSQSPSNKVTEKGKDVELRCDPISGHTALYWYRQSLGQGLEFLIYFQGNSAPDKSGLPSDRFSAERTGGSVSTLTIQRTQQEDSAVYLCASRVRTSGSSDMLNEQFFGPGTRLTVL.

The rearrangement uses TRBV30 and TRBJ1-2; 12 nucleotides line up with TRBD1. The germline V gene has CDR1 GTSNPN and CDR2 SVGIG (reference sequence). After removal of 5 bases from V and 4 bases from J, the junction contained 2 bases not matched to a gene. This CDR3 comprises 13 residues. The CDR3 DNA reads TGTGCCTGGGGGGACAGGGGGCCCTATGGCTACACCTTC. Its protein product is CAWGDRGPYGYTF. The variable domain in full, with the rest retrieved from reference TRBV30 and TRBJ1-2, is SQTIHQWPATLVQPVGSPLSLECTVEGTSNPNLYWYRQAAGRGLQLLFYSVGIGQISSEVPQNLSASRPQDRQFILSSKKLLLSDSGFYLCAWGDRGPYGYTFGSGTRLTVV.

The gene calls are TRBV30 and TRBJ2-5, with D possibly being TRBD2 (5 bases). Trimming took off 2 bases at V and 7 bases at J, with 20 bases between the two ends. Looked up from germline, CDR1 is GTSNPN and CDR2 is SVGIG (reference sequence). The CDR3 contains 15 residues. The CDR3 reads CAWSTALGSGSTQYF. CDR3 sequence (DNA): TGTGCCTGGAGTACCGCCTTGGGTTCGGGGTCGACCCAGTACTTC.

CDR3 in amino acids: CASSNWTSGYEQYF. DNA of the CDR3: TGTGCCAGCAGCAACTGGACTAGCGGCTACGAGCAGTACTTC. The V gene is TRBV3-1 (or the pseudogene TRBV3-2), the J gene TRBJ2-7; 10 bases fit TRBD2. The CDR3 is 14 amino acids. Losses at the gene ends were 5 bases for V and 3 bases for J; bases not matched to a gene: 4. Germline assignment: CDR1 LGHDT and CDR2 YNNKEL (reference sequence).

V and J are TRBV6-5 and TRBJ2-7; TRBD1 matches 9 bases. Germline assignment: CDR1 MNHEY and CDR2 SVGAGI. V was pared by 8 bases and J by 4 bases, with 9 bases of the junction left unmatched. This CDR3 contains 14 residues. This chain's CDR3 is CASGPGQGRYEQYF. The CDR3 coding sequence is TGTGCCAGCGGCCCGGGACAGGGAAGGTACGAGCAGTACTTC.

The count of this clone is one. This chain joins TRBV7-9 and TRBJ2-1; 11 nucleotides align to TRBD2. The CDR3 spans 14 residues. The germline CDR1 and CDR2 sequences are SEHNR and FQNEAQ (reference sequence). The ends lost 2 bases at V and 7 bases at J; junction bases unmatched: 1. The CDR3 DNA sequence: TGTGCCAGCAGCTTAACTAGCGGGGGTAATGAGCAGTTCTTC. Encoded protein: CASSLTSGGNEQFF.

The rearrangement links TRBV18 to TRBJ2-7, with TRBD1 identical over 10 bases. Germline CDR1 is KGHSH and CDR2 is LQKENI. V lost 4 bases to trimming and J lost 5 bases; unmatched junction nucleotides: 2. The CDR3 loop spans 13 amino acids. This chain's CDR3 is CASSRGQGDEQYF. As DNA, the CDR3 is TGTGCCAGCTCACGAGGACAGGGGGACGAGCAGTACTTC.

The chain joins TRBV28 to TRBJ1-6, with a tentative D call TRBD1 (5 bases). V was cut by 4 bases and J by 9 bases, with 19 bases left in between. Germline CDR1 is MDHEN and CDR2 is SYDVKM. CDR3 length equals 16 residues. CDR3 protein: CASSSPGQGSGSPLHF. As DNA, the CDR3 is TGTGCCAGCAGTTCCCCAGGGCAGGGTAGTGGTTCACCCCTCCACTTT.

V gene TRBV5-1 combines with J gene TRBJ2-1; 7 bases map to TRBD2. J lost 8 bases, V lost 0 bases, and 17 bases had no gene match. Looked up from germline, CDR1 is SGHRS and CDR2 is YFSETQ. This CDR3 has 18 amino acids. The CDR3 nucleotides are TGCGCCAGCAGCTTGGCTCTCGCTAGCGGCTTTTCTCAGGATGAGCAGTTCTTC. Its translation: CASSLALASGFSQDEQFF.

The chain employs TRBV7-2 and TRBJ1-1, with D tentatively TRBD1 (5 bases). CDR3 length: 15 residues. Germline V gives CDR1 SGHTA, CDR2 FQGNSA. V dropped 6 bases and J dropped 6 bases, with 20 bases sitting between them. CDR3 sequence (DNA): TGTGCCAGCAGTCCCTCTCCGGGGGGGTTCGCTGAAGCTTTCTTT. Amino acid sequence: CASSPSPGGFAEAFF.

DNA of the CDR3: TGTGCCAGCAGCGTCTCCCTGCCTAGCGTGGATGAGACCCAGTACTTC. This codes for CASSVSLPSVDETQYF. V and J are TRBV9 and TRBJ2-5; perhaps TRBD2 as D (6 bases). Germline V lookup: CDR1 SGDLS, CDR2 YYNGEE. CDR3 size: 16 residues. V dropped 2 bases and J dropped 5 bases, with 19 bases sitting between them.

This clone came up once. This CDR3 is CASSLVPGRGETQYF. The CDR3 nucleotides read TGTGCCAGCAGCCTAGTCCCAGGTCGAGGGGAGACCCAGTACTTC. This rearrangement joins TRBV7-6 to TRBJ2-5, with a tentative D call TRBD2 (5 bases). The CDR3 is 15 amino acids. Between the trimmed V and J ends, which lost 5 bases and 5 bases, there was a span of 18 bases. The germline gives CDR1 SGHVS, CDR2 FNYEAQ.